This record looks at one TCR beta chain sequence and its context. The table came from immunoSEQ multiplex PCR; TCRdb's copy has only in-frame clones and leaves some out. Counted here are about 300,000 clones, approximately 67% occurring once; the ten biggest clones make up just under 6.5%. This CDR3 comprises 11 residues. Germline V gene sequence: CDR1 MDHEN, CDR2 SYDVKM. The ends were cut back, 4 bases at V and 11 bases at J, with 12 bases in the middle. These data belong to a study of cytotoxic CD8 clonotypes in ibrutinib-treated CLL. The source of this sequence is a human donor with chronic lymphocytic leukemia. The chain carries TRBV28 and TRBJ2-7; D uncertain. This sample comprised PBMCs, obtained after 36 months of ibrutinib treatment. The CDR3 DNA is TGTGCCAGCAGTTCGCCCACCTTTAAGTACTTC. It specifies CASSSPTFKYF.